This T cell receptor (beta chain) appears in the sequencing data of a study of blood T cell repertoires in COVID-19. The overall study: The United States, Italy and Spain supplied acute and convalescent COVID-19 samples. In each case, the material was cDNA or gDNA derived from T cells, B-cell-depleted T cells, or PBMCs.

Germline values: CDR1 LGHNA, CDR2 YSLEER. CDR3 length: 13 residues. The V gene end was trimmed by 4 bases and the J gene end by 10 bases; junction bases not matched to a gene: 4. Source study methods: Reference gene primer amplification yielded estimated nucleated cell counts. TCRdb's table, derived via immunoSEQ multiplex PCR, lists solely in-frame clones and lacks some. V, J and clone size are those of that table, while D and trimming were read from the DNA. The table lists 84,000 or so clones, 85% to 95% of them singletons. The sequence was obtained from a woman aged 60-70 years with active COVID-19. The sample comprised peripheral blood. V and J are TRBV4-3 and TRBJ2-5, with TRBD2 matching 12 bases. CDR3 DNA sequence: TGCGCCAGCAGCCTCGGACTAGCGGGGTTCCAGTACTTC. As protein: CASSLGLAGFQYF.